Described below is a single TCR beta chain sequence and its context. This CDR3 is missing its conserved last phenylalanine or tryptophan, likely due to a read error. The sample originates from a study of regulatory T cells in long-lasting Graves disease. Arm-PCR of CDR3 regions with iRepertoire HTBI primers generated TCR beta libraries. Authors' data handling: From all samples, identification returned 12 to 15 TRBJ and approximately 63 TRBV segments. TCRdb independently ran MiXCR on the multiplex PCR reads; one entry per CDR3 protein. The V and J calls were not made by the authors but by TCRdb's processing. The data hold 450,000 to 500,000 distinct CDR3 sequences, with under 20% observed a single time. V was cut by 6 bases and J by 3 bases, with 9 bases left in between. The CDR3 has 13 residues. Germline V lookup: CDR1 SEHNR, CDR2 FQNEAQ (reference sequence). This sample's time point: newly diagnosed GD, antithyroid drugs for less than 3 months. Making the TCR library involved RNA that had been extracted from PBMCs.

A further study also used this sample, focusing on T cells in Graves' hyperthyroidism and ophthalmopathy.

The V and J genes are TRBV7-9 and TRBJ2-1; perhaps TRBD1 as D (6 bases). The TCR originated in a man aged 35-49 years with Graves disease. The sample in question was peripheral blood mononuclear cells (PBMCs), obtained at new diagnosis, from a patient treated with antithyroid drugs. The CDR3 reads CASRRGNYNEQFL. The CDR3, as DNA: TGTGCCAGCAGGAGGGGGAACTACAATGAGCAGTTCTTG.